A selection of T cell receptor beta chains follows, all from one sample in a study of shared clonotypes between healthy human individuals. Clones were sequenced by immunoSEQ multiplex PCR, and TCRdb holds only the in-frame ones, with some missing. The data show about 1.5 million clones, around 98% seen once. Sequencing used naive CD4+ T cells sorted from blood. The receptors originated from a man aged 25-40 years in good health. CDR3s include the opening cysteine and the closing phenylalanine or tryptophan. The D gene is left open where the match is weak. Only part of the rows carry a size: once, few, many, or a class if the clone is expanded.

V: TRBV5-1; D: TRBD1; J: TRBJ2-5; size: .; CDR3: CASSLNAEAGTGQTQYF; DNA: TGCGCCAGCAGCTTGAATGCAGAAGCCGGGACAGGGCAGACCCAGTACTTC
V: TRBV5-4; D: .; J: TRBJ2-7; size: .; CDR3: CASRSLGQTYEQYF; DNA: TGTGCCAGCAGAAGTCTCGGACAGACCTACGAGCAGTACTTC
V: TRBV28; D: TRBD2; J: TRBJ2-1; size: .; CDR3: CASSFPPRRESYEQFF; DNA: TGTGCCAGCAGTTTCCCTCCGCGGCGGGAGAGCTATGAGCAGTTCTTC
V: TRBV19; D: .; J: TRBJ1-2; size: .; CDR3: CASSAPPGGYGYTF; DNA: TGTGCCAGTAGTGCACCTCCCGGAGGCTATGGCTACACCTTC
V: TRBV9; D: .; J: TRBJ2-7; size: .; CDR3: CASSASGTVDEQYF; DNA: TGTGCCAGCAGCGCTTCCGGGACCGTGGATGAGCAGTACTTC
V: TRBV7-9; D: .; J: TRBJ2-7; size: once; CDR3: CASSGYSEQYF; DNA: TGTGCCAGCAGCGGATACAGCGAGCAGTACTTC
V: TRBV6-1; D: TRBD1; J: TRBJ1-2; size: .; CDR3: CASSEYTGTGVFGYTF; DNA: TGTGCCAGCAGTGAATACACCGGGACAGGGGTCTTTGGCTACACCTTC
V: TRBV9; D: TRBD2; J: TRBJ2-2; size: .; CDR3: CASSATSGRTGELFF; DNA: TGTGCCAGCAGCGCCACTAGCGGGAGGACCGGGGAGCTGTTTTTT
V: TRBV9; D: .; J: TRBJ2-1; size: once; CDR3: CASSVVGWSSYNEQFF; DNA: TGTGCCAGCAGCGTAGTTGGCTGGAGCTCCTACAATGAGCAGTTCTTC
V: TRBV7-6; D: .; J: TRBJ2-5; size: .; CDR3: CASSLRGLKGSDRQETQYF; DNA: TGTGCCAGCAGCTTAAGGGGCCTAAAGGGGTCAGACCGACAAGAGACCCAGTACTTC
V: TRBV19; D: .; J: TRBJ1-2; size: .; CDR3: CASSTGQGLIYTF; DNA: TGTGCCAGTAGTACGGGGCAGGGACTCATCTACACCTTC
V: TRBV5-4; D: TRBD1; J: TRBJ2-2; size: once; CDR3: CASSPAPTGAGELFF; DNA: TGTGCCAGCAGCCCGGCTCCGACAGGGGCCGGGGAGCTGTTTTTT
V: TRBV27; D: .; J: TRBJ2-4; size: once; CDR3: CASSLSSGGPAKNIQYF; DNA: TGTGCCAGCAGTTTATCCTCAGGGGGGCCAGCCAAAAACATTCAGTACTTC
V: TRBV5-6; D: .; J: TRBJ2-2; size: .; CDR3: CASSWSTGELFF; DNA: TGTGCCAGCAGCTGGAGCACCGGGGAGCTGTTTTTT
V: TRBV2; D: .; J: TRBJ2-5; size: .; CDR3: CASSRTDQETQYF; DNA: TGTGCCAGCAGTAGGACGGATCAAGAGACCCAGTACTTC
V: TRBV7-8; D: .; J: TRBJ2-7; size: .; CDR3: CASSPSRGGTNSYEQYF; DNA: TGTGCCAGCAGCCCTTCTCGAGGGGGAACCAACTCCTACGAGCAGTACTTC
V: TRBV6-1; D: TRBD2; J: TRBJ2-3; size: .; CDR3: CASSLGLARWYF; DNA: TGTGCCAGCAGTCTTGGACTAGCTAGATGGTATTTT
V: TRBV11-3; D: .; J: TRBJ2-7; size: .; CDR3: CASSLFGQAHEQYF; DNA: TGTGCCAGCAGCTTGTTTGGCCAGGCGCACGAGCAGTACTTC
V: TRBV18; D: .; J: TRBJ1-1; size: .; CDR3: CASSPPGPLMNTEAFF; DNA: TGTGCCAGCTCACCACCGGGTCCCCTCATGAACACTGAAGCTTTCTTT
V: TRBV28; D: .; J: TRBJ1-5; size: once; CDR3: CASSPARRGGDQPQHF; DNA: TGTGCCAGCAGCCCCGCTCGTAGGGGGGGCGATCAGCCCCAGCATTTT
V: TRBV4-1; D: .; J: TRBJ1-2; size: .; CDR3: CASSQGETINYGYTF; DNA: TGCGCCAGCAGCCAAGGCGAGACTATTAACTATGGCTACACCTTC
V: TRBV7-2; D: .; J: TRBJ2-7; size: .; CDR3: CASSLDRGNYEQYF; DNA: TGTGCCAGCAGCTTAGATCGGGGTAACTACGAGCAGTACTTC
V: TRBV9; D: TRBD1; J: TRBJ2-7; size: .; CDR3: CASSLSGTGTYEQYF; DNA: TGTGCCAGCAGCCTATCCGGGACAGGGACCTACGAGCAGTACTTC
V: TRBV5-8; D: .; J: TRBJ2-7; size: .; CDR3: CASSPDSSHEQYF; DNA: TGTGCCAGCAGCCCGGACTCTTCCCACGAGCAGTACTTC
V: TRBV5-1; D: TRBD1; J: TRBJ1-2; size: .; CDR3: CASSARAGGWAGYTF; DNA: TGCGCCAGCAGCGCCCGGGCAGGGGGCTGGGCTGGCTACACCTTC
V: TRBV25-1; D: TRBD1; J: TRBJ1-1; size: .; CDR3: CASRLGTGGGNTEAFF; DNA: TGTGCCAGCAGACTCGGGACAGGGGGGGGAAACACTGAAGCTTTCTTT
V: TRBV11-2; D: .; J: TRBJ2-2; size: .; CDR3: CASSLVARGFSRTGELFF; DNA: TGTGCCAGCAGCTTAGTGGCCCGCGGGTTTAGCCGCACCGGGGAGCTGTTTTTT
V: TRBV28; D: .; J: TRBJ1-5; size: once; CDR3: CASNKRAGSYSNQPQHF; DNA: TGTGCCAGCAATAAAAGGGCAGGTTCATATAGCAATCAGCCCCAGCATTTT
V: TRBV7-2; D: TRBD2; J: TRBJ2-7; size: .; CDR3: CASSHKGLAAYEQYF; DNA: TGTGCCAGCAGCCATAAAGGCCTAGCGGCTTACGAGCAGTACTTC
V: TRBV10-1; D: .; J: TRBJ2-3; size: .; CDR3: CASSGSSVGSPTQYF; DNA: TGCGCCAGCAGTGGGTCGAGCGTAGGTTCCCCTACGCAGTATTTT
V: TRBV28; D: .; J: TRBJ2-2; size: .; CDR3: CASSPPGQLQGGELFF; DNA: TGTGCCAGCAGCCCCCCGGGACAACTACAGGGCGGGGAGCTGTTTTTT